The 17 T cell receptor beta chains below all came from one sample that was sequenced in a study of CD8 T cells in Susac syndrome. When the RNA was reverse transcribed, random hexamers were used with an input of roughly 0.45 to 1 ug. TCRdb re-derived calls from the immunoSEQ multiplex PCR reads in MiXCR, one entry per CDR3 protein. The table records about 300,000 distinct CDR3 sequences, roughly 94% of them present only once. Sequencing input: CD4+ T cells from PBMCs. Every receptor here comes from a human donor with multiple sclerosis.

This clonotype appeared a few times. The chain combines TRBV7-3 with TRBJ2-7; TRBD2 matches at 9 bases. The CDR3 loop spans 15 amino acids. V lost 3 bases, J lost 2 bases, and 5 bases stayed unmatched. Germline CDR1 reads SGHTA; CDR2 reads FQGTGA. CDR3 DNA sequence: TGTGCCAGCAGCTTGTCGCTAGCGGGGCCCTACGAGCAGTACTTC. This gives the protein CASSLSLAGPYEQYF.

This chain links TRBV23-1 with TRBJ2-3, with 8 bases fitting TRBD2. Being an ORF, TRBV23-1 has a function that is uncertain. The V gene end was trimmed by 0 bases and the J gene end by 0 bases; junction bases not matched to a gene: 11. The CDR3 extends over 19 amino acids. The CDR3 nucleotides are TGCGCCAGCAGTCAATCGGCATGGGGCGGGAGGCTAAGCACAGATACGCAGTATTTT. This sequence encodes CASSQSAWGGRLSTDTQYF.

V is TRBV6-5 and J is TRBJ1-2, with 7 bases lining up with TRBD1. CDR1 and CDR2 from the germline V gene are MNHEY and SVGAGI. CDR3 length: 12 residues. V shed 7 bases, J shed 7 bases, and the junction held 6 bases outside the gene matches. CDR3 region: CASTDRAGGYTF. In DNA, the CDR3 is TGTGCCAGCACCGACAGGGCGGGTGGCTACACCTTC.

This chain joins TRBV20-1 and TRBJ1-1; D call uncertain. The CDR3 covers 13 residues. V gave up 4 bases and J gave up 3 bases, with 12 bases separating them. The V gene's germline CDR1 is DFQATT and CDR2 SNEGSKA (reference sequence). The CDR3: CSAKQEADTEAFF. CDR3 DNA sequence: TGCAGTGCTAAACAAGAAGCGGACACTGAAGCTTTCTTT.

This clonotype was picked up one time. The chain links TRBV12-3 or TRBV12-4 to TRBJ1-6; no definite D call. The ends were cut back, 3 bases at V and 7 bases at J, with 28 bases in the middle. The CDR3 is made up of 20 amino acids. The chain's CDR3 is CASSFVLAPGDPRANSPLHF. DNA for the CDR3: TGTGCCAGCAGTTTTGTTCTCGCGCCAGGAGATCCTCGAGCAAATTCACCCCTCCACTTT.

Here the CDR3 reads CASSQGRRGAGELFF. The CDR3 DNA follows: TGTGCCAGCAGCCAGGGGCGCCGGGGGGCCGGGGAGCTGTTTTTT. V and J are TRBV3-1 and TRBJ2-2; 7 bases align to TRBD2. This CDR3 region has 15 residues. V dropped 3 bases and J dropped 6; count of bases not matched to a gene: 7. CDR1 is LGHDT and CDR2 is YNNKEL in the germline V gene (reference sequence).

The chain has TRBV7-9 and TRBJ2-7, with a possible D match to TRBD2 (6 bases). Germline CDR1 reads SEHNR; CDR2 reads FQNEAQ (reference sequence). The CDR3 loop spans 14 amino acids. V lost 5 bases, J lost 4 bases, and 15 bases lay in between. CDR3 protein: CASSITAGGYEQYF. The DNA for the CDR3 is TGTGCCAGCAGCATCACAGCCGGAGGGTACGAGCAGTACTTC.

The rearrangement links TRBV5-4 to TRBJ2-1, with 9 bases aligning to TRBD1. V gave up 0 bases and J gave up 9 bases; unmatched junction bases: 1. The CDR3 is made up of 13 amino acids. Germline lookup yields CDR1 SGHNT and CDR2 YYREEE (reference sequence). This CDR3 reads CASSLDRGREQFF. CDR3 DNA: TGTGCCAGCAGCTTGGACAGGGGGCGTGAGCAGTTCTTC.

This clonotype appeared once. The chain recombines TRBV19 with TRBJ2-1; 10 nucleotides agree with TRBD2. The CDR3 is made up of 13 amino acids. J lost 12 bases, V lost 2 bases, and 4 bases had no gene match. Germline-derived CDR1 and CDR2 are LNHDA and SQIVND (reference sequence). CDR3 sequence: CASSILAGEGQFF. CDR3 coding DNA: TGTGCCAGTAGTATACTAGCGGGAGAAGGGCAGTTCTTC.

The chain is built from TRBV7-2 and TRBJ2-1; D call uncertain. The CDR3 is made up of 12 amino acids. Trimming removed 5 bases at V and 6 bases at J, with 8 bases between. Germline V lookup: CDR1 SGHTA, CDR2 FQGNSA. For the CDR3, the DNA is TGTGCCAGCAGCCCCTTAGTCAATGAGCAGTTCTTC. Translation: CASSPLVNEQFF. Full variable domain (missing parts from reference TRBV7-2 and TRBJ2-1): GAGVSQSPSNKVTEKGKDVELRCDPISGHTALYWYRQSLGQGLEFLIYFQGNSAPDKSGLPSDRFSAERTGGSVSTLTIQRTQQEDSAVYLCASSPLVNEQFFGPGTRLTVL.

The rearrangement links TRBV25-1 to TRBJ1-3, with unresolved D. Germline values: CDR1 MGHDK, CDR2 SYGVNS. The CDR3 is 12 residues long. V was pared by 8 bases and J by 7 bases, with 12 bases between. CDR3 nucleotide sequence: TGTGCCAGCGGTCCTTTCGCGAACACCATATATTTT. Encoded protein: CASGPFANTIYF.

CDR3 in amino acids: CSAFTGAEAFF. CDR3 sequence (DNA): TGCAGTGCTTTTACAGGGGCTGAAGCTTTCTTT. The gene calls are TRBV20-1 and TRBJ1-1; 7 bases line up with TRBD1. CDR1 is DFQATT, CDR2 SNEGSKA, per germline (reference sequence). The CDR3 covers 11 residues. The junction had 3 bases not matched to a gene; V was cut back by 5 bases and J by 6 bases.

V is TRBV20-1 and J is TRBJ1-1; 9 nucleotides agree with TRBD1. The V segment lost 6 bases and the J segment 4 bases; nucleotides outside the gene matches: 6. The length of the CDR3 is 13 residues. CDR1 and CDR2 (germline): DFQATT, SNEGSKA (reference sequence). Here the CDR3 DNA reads TGCAGTGCCCCGGGACAGGGAATCACTGAAGCTTTCTTT. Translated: CSAPGQGITEAFF.

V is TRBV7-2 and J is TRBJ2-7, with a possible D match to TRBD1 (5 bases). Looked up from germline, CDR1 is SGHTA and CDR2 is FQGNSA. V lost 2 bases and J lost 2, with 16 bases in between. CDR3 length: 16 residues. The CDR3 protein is CASSLRWGGAPYEQYF. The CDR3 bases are TGTGCCAGCAGCTTAAGGTGGGGTGGGGCCCCCTACGAGCAGTACTTC.

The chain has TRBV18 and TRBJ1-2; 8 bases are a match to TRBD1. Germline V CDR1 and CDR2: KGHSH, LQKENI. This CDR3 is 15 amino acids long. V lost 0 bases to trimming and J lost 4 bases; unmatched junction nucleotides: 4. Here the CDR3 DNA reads TGTGCCAGCTCACCACCGGACAGGGATACCTATGGCTACACCTTC. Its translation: CASSPPDRDTYGYTF.

In DNA, the CDR3 is TGTGCCAGCAGGTCGCCGGGACTAGCGGGAATTCGGGAGACCCAGTACTTC. This encodes CASRSPGLAGIRETQYF. This chain links TRBV6-1 with TRBJ2-5; 13 bases agree with TRBD2. This CDR3 comprises 17 residues. Trimming removed 6 bases from V and 5 bases from J; junction bases left unmatched: 12. Germline CDR1 and CDR2: MNHNS and SASEGT.

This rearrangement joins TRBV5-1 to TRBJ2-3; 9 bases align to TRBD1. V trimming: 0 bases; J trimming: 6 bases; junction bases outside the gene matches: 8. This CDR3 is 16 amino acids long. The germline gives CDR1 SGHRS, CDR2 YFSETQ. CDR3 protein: CASSLEGQGVMDTQYF. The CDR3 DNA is TGCGCCAGCAGCTTGGAGGGACAGGGAGTCATGGATACGCAGTATTTT.